Sequencing of this T cell receptor beta chain was carried out in a study of PD-1 blockade in classical Hodgkin lymphoma. Libraries were prepared by immunoSEQ multiplex PCR; TCRdb keeps only in-frame clonotypes and omits some of them. The table includes under 35,000 clones, about 88% detected once. Unmatched junction bases numbered 16, after V lost 2 bases and J lost 4 bases. There are 19 residues in the CDR3. Germline V gene sequence: CDR1 SGHAT, CDR2 FQNNGV. Time point reported: newly diagnosed, previously untreated cHL patient sample. Magnetic depletion of unwanted cells isolated CD4+ T cells from thawed PBMCs.

Sequenced sample: CD4+ T cells from blood. This sequence was found in a human donor with classical Hodgkin lymphoma. The rearrangement links TRBV11-2 to TRBJ2-1; TRBD2 agrees at 8 bases. The CDR3 loop is CASSLFGTRARSSYNEQFF. CDR3 coding DNA: TGTGCCAGCAGCTTATTCGGGACTAGAGCCCGTTCGTCATACAATGAGCAGTTCTTC.